A selection of T cell receptor beta chains follows, all from one sample in a study of blood T cell repertoires in COVID-19. Produced via immunoSEQ multiplex PCR; TCRdb's table is partial and in-frame only. The sample consists of about 430,000 clones, about 88% of them appearing once. Material: PBMCs or T cells enriched from blood (not recorded which). The origin of the receptors is a woman younger than 35 who had been exposed to COVID-19. The CDR3 runs from the conserved cysteine through the conserved F or W. A D gene is named only where the DNA matches it firmly. Size is stated for part of the rows, as once, few or many counts, or as a class when the clone is expanded.

d_gene: NA; j_gene: TRBJ2-2; v_gene: TRBV9; abundance: NA; CDR3aa: CASSGGPTGELFF; CDR3nt: TGTGCCAGCAGCGGCGGTCCCACCGGGGAGCTGTTTTTT
d_gene: NA; j_gene: TRBJ1-5; v_gene: TRBV28; abundance: NA; CDR3aa: CASNNPGVQPQHF; CDR3nt: TGTGCCAGCAATAATCCAGGGGTTCAGCCCCAGCATTTT
d_gene: TRBD1; j_gene: TRBJ1-4; v_gene: TRBV4-2; abundance: NA; CDR3aa: CASSQGQGNEKLFF; CDR3nt: TGTGCCAGCAGCCAAGGACAGGGGAATGAAAAACTGTTTTTT
d_gene: NA; j_gene: TRBJ1-5; v_gene: TRBV4-1; abundance: NA; CDR3aa: CASSQVGHYNQPQHF; CDR3nt: TGCGCCAGCAGCCAAGTAGGACACTACAATCAGCCCCAGCATTTT
d_gene: NA; j_gene: TRBJ1-1; v_gene: TRBV12-3/TRBV12-4; abundance: once; CDR3aa: CASSELQTEAFF; CDR3nt: TGTGCCAGCAGTGAATTACAAACTGAAGCTTTCTTT
d_gene: TRBD1; j_gene: TRBJ1-1; v_gene: TRBV6-5; abundance: once; CDR3aa: CASRGEGAMNTEAFF; CDR3nt: TGTGCCAGCAGAGGTGAGGGGGCCATGAACACTGAAGCTTTCTTT
d_gene: TRBD1; j_gene: TRBJ1-1; v_gene: TRBV7-8; abundance: NA; CDR3aa: CASSLGTGATEAFF; CDR3nt: TGTGCCAGTAGCTTAGGGACAGGGGCCACTGAAGCTTTCTTT
d_gene: NA; j_gene: TRBJ2-7; v_gene: TRBV3-1/TRBV3-2; abundance: NA; CDR3aa: CASSKAVYEQYF; CDR3nt: TGTGCCAGCAGCAAGGCGGTCTACGAGCAGTACTTC
d_gene: TRBD2; j_gene: TRBJ2-3; v_gene: TRBV24-1; abundance: once; CDR3aa: CATSDFGGDRSDTQYF; CDR3nt: TGTGCCACCAGTGATTTCGGGGGGGATCGTTCAGATACGCAGTATTTT
d_gene: NA; j_gene: TRBJ2-1; v_gene: TRBV29-1; abundance: NA; CDR3aa: CSVSLYNEQFF; CDR3nt: TGCAGCGTTTCCCTTTACAATGAGCAGTTCTTC
d_gene: TRBD1; j_gene: TRBJ1-2; v_gene: TRBV10-3; abundance: NA; CDR3aa: CAIRDPGTGGGGYTF; CDR3nt: TGTGCCATCCGAGACCCGGGGACAGGGGGCGGTGGCTACACCTTC
d_gene: NA; j_gene: TRBJ2-7; v_gene: TRBV27; abundance: NA; CDR3aa: CASSKSPRVVTYEQYF; CDR3nt: TGTGCCAGCAGTAAAAGCCCCAGGGTGGTCACCTACGAGCAGTACTTC
d_gene: NA; j_gene: TRBJ2-7; v_gene: TRBV6-5; abundance: few; CDR3aa: CATRSEREQYF; CDR3nt: TGTGCCACTCGATCGGAGCGGGAGCAGTACTTC
d_gene: NA; j_gene: TRBJ2-7; v_gene: TRBV27; abundance: NA; CDR3aa: CASSSASPNYEQYF; CDR3nt: TGTGCCAGCAGTTCCGCGAGCCCAAACTACGAGCAGTACTTC
d_gene: TRBD1; j_gene: TRBJ2-5; v_gene: TRBV4-1; abundance: NA; CDR3aa: CASSQVVGGRETQYF; CDR3nt: TGCGCCAGCAGCCAAGTTGTAGGGGGCAGGGAGACCCAGTACTTC
d_gene: NA; j_gene: TRBJ1-1; v_gene: TRBV19; abundance: NA; CDR3aa: CASSIGGGGGTEAFF; CDR3nt: TGTGCCAGTAGTATAGGGGGAGGAGGCGGGACTGAAGCTTTCTTT
d_gene: NA; j_gene: TRBJ2-5; v_gene: TRBV5-1; abundance: NA; CDR3aa: CASSLGRETQYF; CDR3nt: TGCGCCAGCAGCTTGGGGAGGGAGACCCAGTACTTC
d_gene: NA; j_gene: TRBJ1-5; v_gene: TRBV28; abundance: NA; CDR3aa: CASSFKNLLQPQHF; CDR3nt: TGTGCCAGCAGTTTCAAGAATTTACTTCAGCCCCAGCATTTT
d_gene: NA; j_gene: TRBJ1-3; v_gene: TRBV27; abundance: NA; CDR3aa: CASSQEGGAGNTIYF; CDR3nt: TGTGCCAGCAGCCAAGAGGGGGGGGCTGGAAACACCATATATTTT
d_gene: NA; j_gene: TRBJ2-7; v_gene: TRBV2; abundance: NA; CDR3aa: CASSSDRGGRNPSYEQYF; CDR3nt: TGTGCCAGCAGTTCCGACAGGGGAGGGAGAAATCCCTCCTACGAGCAGTACTTC
d_gene: TRBD1; j_gene: TRBJ1-1; v_gene: TRBV19; abundance: once; CDR3aa: CANLSGTENTEAFF; CDR3nt: TGTGCCAATCTCTCCGGGACAGAGAACACTGAAGCTTTCTTT
d_gene: NA; j_gene: TRBJ1-6; v_gene: TRBV12-3/TRBV12-4; abundance: NA; CDR3aa: CASSLSLVGALHF; CDR3nt: TGTGCCAGCAGTTTAAGCTTAGTCGGGGCCCTCCACTTT
d_gene: TRBD2; j_gene: TRBJ2-1; v_gene: TRBV2; abundance: NA; CDR3aa: CASSWTSGGVDEQFF; CDR3nt: TGTGCCAGCAGTTGGACTAGCGGGGGGGTCGATGAGCAGTTCTTC
d_gene: TRBD1; j_gene: TRBJ1-2; v_gene: TRBV4-3; abundance: NA; CDR3aa: CASSQEAAGGGYTF; CDR3nt: TGCGCCAGCAGCCAAGAAGCGGCAGGGGGCGGCTACACCTTC
d_gene: TRBD1; j_gene: TRBJ1-5; v_gene: TRBV6-5; abundance: NA; CDR3aa: CASSYSDRGVPQHF; CDR3nt: TGTGCCAGCAGTTACTCGGACAGGGGAGTTCCCCAGCATTTT
d_gene: NA; j_gene: TRBJ2-1; v_gene: TRBV14; abundance: NA; CDR3aa: CASSQVQISYNEQFF; CDR3nt: TGTGCCAGCAGCCAAGTACAGATTTCCTACAATGAGCAGTTCTTC
d_gene: TRBD1; j_gene: TRBJ1-1; v_gene: TRBV28; abundance: NA; CDR3aa: CASSLSGTGYEAFF; CDR3nt: TGTGCCAGCAGTTTATCCGGGACAGGGTATGAAGCTTTCTTT
d_gene: TRBD2; j_gene: TRBJ2-1; v_gene: TRBV9; abundance: few; CDR3aa: CASRGTSAYNEQFF; CDR3nt: TGTGCCAGCCGAGGGACTAGCGCCTACAATGAGCAGTTCTTC
d_gene: NA; j_gene: TRBJ2-1; v_gene: TRBV5-1; abundance: NA; CDR3aa: CASSSIVGGHEQFF; CDR3nt: TGCGCCAGCAGCTCAATCGTCGGGGGTCATGAGCAGTTCTTC
d_gene: NA; j_gene: TRBJ2-7; v_gene: TRBV7-2; abundance: few; CDR3aa: CASSPQAASSYEQYF; CDR3nt: TGTGCCAGCAGCCCCCAAGCGGCCAGCTCCTACGAGCAGTACTTC